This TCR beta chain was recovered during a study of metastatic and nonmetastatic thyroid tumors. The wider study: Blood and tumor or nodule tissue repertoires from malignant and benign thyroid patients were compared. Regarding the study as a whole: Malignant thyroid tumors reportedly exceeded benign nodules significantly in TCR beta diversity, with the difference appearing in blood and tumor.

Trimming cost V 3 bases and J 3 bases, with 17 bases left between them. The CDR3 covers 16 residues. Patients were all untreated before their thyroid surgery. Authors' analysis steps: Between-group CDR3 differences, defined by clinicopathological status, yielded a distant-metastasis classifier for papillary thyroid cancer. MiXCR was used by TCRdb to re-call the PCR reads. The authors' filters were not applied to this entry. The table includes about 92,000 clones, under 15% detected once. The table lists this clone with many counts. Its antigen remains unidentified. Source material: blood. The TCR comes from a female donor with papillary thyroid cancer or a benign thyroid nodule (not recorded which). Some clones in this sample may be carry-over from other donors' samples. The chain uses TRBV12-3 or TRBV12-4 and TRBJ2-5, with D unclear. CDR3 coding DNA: TGTGCCAGCAGTTTCCCAAGCAGTCGAGGAAAAGAGACCCAGTACTTC. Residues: CASSFPSSRGKETQYF.